The rows below give T cell receptor beta chains drawn from one sample of a study of blood T cell repertoires in COVID-19. The assay was immunoSEQ multiplex PCR, and TCRdb's table has in-frame clones only and misses some. Of some 180,000 clones listed, over 80% were seen once; the top ten hold over 7%. The sample consisted of peripheral blood. The receptors shown here come from a woman of 80 years or more with COVID-19, enrolled during active disease. Each CDR3 is given with its conserved first and last residue. D genes are given only for firm matches. Size tells how often a clone was seen (once, few, many) or the class of an expanded clone, and some rows leave it out.

size: .
length: 14
D: TRBD2
J: TRBJ2-7
V: TRBV18
DNA: TGTGCCAGCTCACCACCCGGGGGGGGGTACGAGCAGTACTTC
CDR3: CASSPPGGGYEQYF

size: once
length: 13
D: .
J: TRBJ2-4
V: TRBV28
DNA: TGTGCCAGTAAACAGGGCCCCAAAAACATTCAGTACTTC
CDR3: CASKQGPKNIQYF

size: .
length: 13
D: TRBD1
J: TRBJ2-5
V: TRBV6-5
DNA: TGTGCCAGCGGAACAGGGGGCCAAGAGACCCAGTACTTC
CDR3: CASGTGGQETQYF

size: .
length: 15
D: .
J: TRBJ1-3
V: TRBV5-6
DNA: TGTGCCAGCAGCCTGATACAGGGAAGTGGAAACACCATATATTTT
CDR3: CASSLIQGSGNTIYF

size: .
length: 12
D: .
J: TRBJ1-5
V: TRBV10-2
DNA: TGCGCCAGTTCAGGGGGCAATCAGCCCCAGCATTTT
CDR3: CASSGGNQPQHF

size: .
length: 15
D: .
J: TRBJ1-2
V: TRBV21-1
DNA: TGTGCCAGCAGAGAGGGACAGCCCTCTAACTATGGCTACACCTTC
CDR3: CASREGQPSNYGYTF

size: .
length: 15
D: TRBD1
J: TRBJ1-1
V: TRBV28
DNA: TGTGCCAGCAGTTTACCACAGGGGGTGAACACTGAAGCTTTCTTT
CDR3: CASSLPQGVNTEAFF

size: .
length: 15
D: TRBD2
J: TRBJ2-2
V: TRBV9
DNA: TGTGCCAGCAGGACTAGCGGCTCGAACACCGGGGAGCTGTTTTTT
CDR3: CASRTSGSNTGELFF

size: .
length: 10
D: .
J: TRBJ1-2
V: TRBV12-5
DNA: TGTGCCACGGGGGACTATGGCTACACCTTC
CDR3: CATGDYGYTF

size: .
length: 13
D: .
J: TRBJ1-2
V: TRBV2
DNA: TGTGCCAGCAGGACGGCGGGCAATTATGGCTACACCTTC
CDR3: CASRTAGNYGYTF

size: .
length: 13
D: .
J: TRBJ1-5
V: TRBV12-3/TRBV12-4
DNA: TGTGCCAGCAGTTTACGTCTAGATCAGCCCCAGCATTTT
CDR3: CASSLRLDQPQHF

size: .
length: 14
D: .
J: TRBJ2-5
V: TRBV5-1
DNA: TGCGCCAGCAGCTTGGTAACAGGCCAAGAGACCCAGTACTTC
CDR3: CASSLVTGQETQYF

size: .
length: 15
D: TRBD1
J: TRBJ1-5
V: TRBV19
DNA: TGTGCCAGTAGGAGTCGACAGGGTCTCAATCAGCCCCAGCATTTT
CDR3: CASRSRQGLNQPQHF

size: .
length: 15
D: TRBD2
J: TRBJ2-7
V: TRBV5-1
DNA: TGCGCCAGCAGCTTGAGCGGGGCTTGGGGGTACGAGCAGTACTTC
CDR3: CASSLSGAWGYEQYF

size: .
length: 13
D: .
J: TRBJ1-5
V: TRBV2
DNA: TGTGCCACCCGGAGTCTAAGCAATCAGCCCCAGCATTTT
CDR3: CATRSLSNQPQHF

size: .
length: 14
D: .
J: TRBJ2-3
V: TRBV2
DNA: TGTGCCAGCAGTGATCCGTCAGGGGCAGATACGCAGTATTTT
CDR3: CASSDPSGADTQYF

size: .
length: 13
D: .
J: TRBJ2-5
V: TRBV5-6
DNA: TGTGCCAGCAGCTTGCCAGGGTCGGTGGCCCAGTACTTC
CDR3: CASSLPGSVAQYF

size: once
length: 16
D: TRBD1
J: TRBJ1-2
V: TRBV18
DNA: TGTGCCAGCTCGCCCCGACAGGGGGCGCTCGGCTATGGCTACACCTTC
CDR3: CASSPRQGALGYGYTF

size: .
length: 14
D: TRBD1
J: TRBJ1-6
V: TRBV2
DNA: TGTGCCAGCAGCGACAGGGCGTTTGATTCACCCCTCCACTTT
CDR3: CASSDRAFDSPLHF

size: .
length: 14
D: .
J: TRBJ1-1
V: TRBV7-8
DNA: TGTGCCAGCAGCTTATTAGTCAATGCCTTTGAAGCTTTCTTT
CDR3: CASSLLVNAFEAFF

size: .
length: 15
D: TRBD1
J: TRBJ2-5
V: TRBV11-2
DNA: TGTGCCAGCAGCTTAGAAGGACAGGGGGGGGAGACCCAGTACTTC
CDR3: CASSLEGQGGETQYF

size: once
length: 17
D: TRBD2
J: TRBJ2-3
V: TRBV5-1
DNA: TGCGCCAGCAGCCTCGCGGGACTAGCGGGGACCACAGATACGCAGTATTTT
CDR3: CASSLAGLAGTTDTQYF

size: .
length: 14
D: .
J: TRBJ2-5
V: TRBV24-1
DNA: TGTGCCACCAGTGATCCACGGGCGGGAGAGACCCAGTACTTC
CDR3: CATSDPRAGETQYF

size: .
length: 14
D: .
J: TRBJ1-1
V: TRBV5-4
DNA: TGTGCCAGCAGCTTAACCGACCGGGACACTGAAGCTTTCTTT
CDR3: CASSLTDRDTEAFF

size: .
length: 14
D: .
J: TRBJ1-3
V: TRBV29-1
DNA: TGCAGCGTTGCGACACAAACCCCTGGAAACACCATATATTTT
CDR3: CSVATQTPGNTIYF

size: .
length: 14
D: .
J: TRBJ2-7
V: TRBV7-2
DNA: TGTGCCAGCAGCCCTAGGGCGGGGCGCTACGAGCAGTACTTC
CDR3: CASSPRAGRYEQYF

size: .
length: 13
D: .
J: TRBJ2-3
V: TRBV9
DNA: TGTGCCAGCACCCCGCTAAGCACAGATACGCAGTATTTT
CDR3: CASTPLSTDTQYF

size: .
length: 13
D: .
J: TRBJ2-3
V: TRBV18
DNA: TGTGCCAGCTCATTGCCTAGCGCAGATACGCAGTATTTT
CDR3: CASSLPSADTQYF

size: .
length: 14
D: .
J: TRBJ1-1
V: TRBV20-1
DNA: TGCAGTGCTAGTCCCCGAGGGATGAACACTGAAGCTTTCTTT
CDR3: CSASPRGMNTEAFF